This T cell receptor beta chain was documented in a study of human T cells and chemical hapten exposure. Findings and limits, study-wide: PT1 expanded TCR counts and patch test score correlated positively. Expanded TCRs formed significantly more large CDR3 similarity clusters than controls.

As handled by the study authors: There were a median of around 97,000 TCRs per sample, with a range from roughly 20,000 to 700,000. TCRdb re-called the RACE reads through MiXCR, storing one row per CDR3 protein. These V and J calls derive from TCRdb rather than the authors' analysis. The sample has tens of thousands of distinct CDR3 sequences, 8% to 10% seen once. Stated time point: pre-sensitization, week 0. Sample treatment: therapeutic diphenylcyclopropenone sensitization with weekly scalp DPC. This CDR3 comprises 15 residues. V was pared by 5 bases and J by 6 bases, with 6 bases of the junction left unmatched. Comments on this clonotype: The target antigen is unknown.

V is TRBV12-3 or TRBV12-4 and J is TRBJ2-3; 12 bases are a match to TRBD2. The sample in question was whole blood, obtained in connection with sensitization to the hapten diphenylcyclopropenone (DPC). This TCR was sampled from a woman aged 40-49 years with alopecia areata. Some clones in this sample may be carry-over from other donors' samples. The CDR3, as DNA: TGTGCCAGCAGTCCACTAGCGGGGGGCCCTGATACGCAGTATTTT. This codes for CASSPLAGGPDTQYF.